This record looks at one T cell receptor beta chain sequence and its context. Which antigen it targets is not known. No qualities accompany the bases; no much larger clone lies one base away. This entry belongs to a study of blood T cells in healthy people across ages (dated by TCRdb to the mid-2010s). At the level of the whole study: In model experiments, template switching captured about one uniquely barcoded TCR beta cDNA molecule for every two T cells. Donors of different ages were randomly distributed across sequencing lanes to avoid experimental bias. Using the same blood draw, the study looked at two additional independent replicas of 1 million unique cDNA reads for two donors, one aged 18 to 30 and the other aged 80 or older. Age-related changes in TCR beta repertoire diversity were measured in the study by deep sequencing normalized with unique cDNA molecular identifiers. The donors were divided into four age groups: young (average around 17 years), middle-aged (about 40), aged (approximately 64) and long-lived (more than 75). Study-wide conclusions, independent of this receptor: Because donor CMV infection status was unknown, age-related changes in expanded clonotypes were potentially confounded. Since profiling was done on bulk unsorted PBMCs, naive and antigen-experienced compartments could not be conclusively compared. Compared with the aged group, the long-lived group had more naive CD4+ T cells, fewer expanded clones and increased TCR diversity, a pattern suggesting age selection. Estimates of total diversity based on one million sequenced T cells were considered lower bounds and underestimates. There was a strong correlation between observed TCR beta diversity and the percentage of naive T cells measured by flow cytometry. Observed TCR beta diversity per million T cells fell roughly linearly with age, and a significant reduction was already apparent by age around 44.

The 39 donors, aged 6 to 90 years, were systemically healthy Caucasian individuals from Russia. About 10 milliliters of peripheral blood were drawn from each donor into EDTA-treated Vacutainer tubes. PBMCs were isolated by Ficoll-Paque density-gradient centrifugation, with at least 7 million obtained per sample. Total RNA was extracted from PBMCs with Trizol reagent, with at least 5.5 micrograms obtained per sample. Naive CD45RAhigh/CD27high T cell percentages were measured by flow cytometry on a PBMC aliquot from every donor. Libraries were built with 5' RACE. TCRdb records Illumina HiSeq 2500 as the sequencer. A second roughly 7 to 12 cycle PCR used a sample-barcoded 5' primer and a J-beta primer mix. A unique molecular identifier was introduced onto each TCR beta cDNA molecule by a template-switch 5' adaptor carrying 12 random nucleotides. At least 2.5 million CDR3-containing paired-end reads were obtained from each sample. First-strand cDNA was synthesized from all RNA with the Mint cDNA synthesis kit, primed by a TRBC-specific oligonucleotide. Following uracil-DNA glycosylase treatment, a first 18-cycle PCR with universal primers M1SS and BC2_uni_R was performed on all cDNA. As for the authors' bioinformatics: Normalization of each sample was performed by random selection of 1 million high-quality reads, each carrying a distinct molecular identifier. Reads sharing molecular identifiers were discarded rather than binned into consensus sequences. MiTCR, run with a Q25 quality threshold and the strictest error-elimination algorithm, handled CDR3 identification, clonotype clustering and error correction. A nonparametric unseen species model with Euler transformation was used to estimate a lower bound on total TCR beta diversity. TCRdb reprocessing: public reads trimmed at Q25 with fastp, clones called with MiXCR, in-frame beta chains kept. Here each entry gathers all rows of one CDR3 protein and keeps the most common genes and DNA. Clone size and V and J calls follow TCRdb, not the original study. Here the sample has fewer than 700,000 distinct CDR3 sequences; 40% to 50% occur a single time. 20% to 25% of the sample lies in the top ten.

CDR1 and CDR2 are read off the germline V gene (reference sequence) as LGHDT and YNNKEL. The CDR3 holds 14 amino acids from the cysteine to the phenylalanine. This entry keeps only the CDR3 DNA: 42 bases, framed from base 1. At the junction V is shortened by 3 bases and J by 2 bases, with 10 bases in between. The sequence links TRBV3-1 to TRBJ2-5, with no confident D gene call. What was sequenced was blood. The receptor was derived from an older man in good health. The sequenced DNA is TGTGCCAGCAGCCACAATTACAAGCAAGAGACCCAGTACTTC. Translation gives CASSHNYKQETQYF.